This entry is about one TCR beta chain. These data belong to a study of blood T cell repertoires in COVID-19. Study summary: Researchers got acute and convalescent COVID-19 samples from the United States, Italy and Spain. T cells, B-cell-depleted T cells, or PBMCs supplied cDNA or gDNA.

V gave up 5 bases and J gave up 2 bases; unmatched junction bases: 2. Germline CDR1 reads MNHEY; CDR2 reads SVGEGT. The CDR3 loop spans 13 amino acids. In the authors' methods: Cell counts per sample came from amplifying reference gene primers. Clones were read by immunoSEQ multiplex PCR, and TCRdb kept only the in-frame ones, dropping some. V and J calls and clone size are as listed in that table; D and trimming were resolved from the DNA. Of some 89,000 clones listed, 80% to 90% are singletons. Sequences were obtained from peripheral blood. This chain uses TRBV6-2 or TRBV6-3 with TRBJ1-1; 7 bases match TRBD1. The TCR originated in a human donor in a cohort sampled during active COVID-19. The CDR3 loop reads CASSDRANTEAFF. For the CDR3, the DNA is TGTGCCAGCAGTGACAGGGCCAACACTGAAGCTTTCTTT.